The 14 T cell receptor beta chains given below trace back to one sample, sequenced in a study of human T cells and chemical hapten exposure. Each CDR3 protein gets one entry after TCRdb re-called the 5' RACE reads with MiXCR. In the table there are 110,000 to 150,000 distinct CDR3 sequences, 4.1% of which are singletons. Total RNA came from unfractionated whole blood. These receptors were taken from a female donor in good health.

Note on this clonotype: It may be a read error: a sequence one base away is much more abundant. The rearrangement uses TRBV7-2 and TRBJ1-1; TRBD1 matches at 7 bases. This CDR3 contains 11 residues. With 7 bases clipped from V and 8 bases from J, the junction kept 4 bases outside the gene matches. Germline-derived CDR1 and CDR2 are SGHTA and FQGNSA. The CDR3 loop is CASTPGGEAFF. CDR3 bases: TGTGCCAGCACCCCAGGGGGGGAAGCTTTCTTT.

This clonotype was picked up many times. This sequence joins TRBV13 and TRBJ1-2, with D tentatively TRBD1 (6 bases). CDR3 length: 15 amino acids. Trimming shortened V by 3 bases and J by 7 bases, and 18 bases separated the two germline ends. Germline V gene lookup returns CDR1 PRHDT and CDR2 FYEKMQ (reference sequence). The CDR3: CASSFGRGGIGGYTF. The CDR3 DNA sequence: TGTGCCAGCAGCTTTGGGCGAGGGGGTATAGGTGGCTACACCTTC.

This clonotype was picked up many times. V and J are TRBV27 and TRBJ2-7, with 9 nucleotides matching TRBD1. This CDR3 spans 15 amino acids. Germline CDR1 and CDR2: MNHEY and SMNVEV (reference sequence). J gave up 2 bases and V 6 bases, and 8 bases lay outside the gene matches. The DNA for the CDR3 is TGTGCCAGCAGCTACGCCACAGGGGGCGCCTACGAGCAGTACTTC. It yields the protein CASSYATGGAYEQYF.

V usage is TRBV12-3 or TRBV12-4 and J usage is TRBJ2-5; D not certain. Trimming cost V 8 bases and J 4 bases, with 11 bases left between them. This CDR3 contains 12 residues. The CDR3 protein is CASGLHLETQYF. The CDR3 DNA sequence: TGTGCCAGCGGCCTACACCTAGAGACCCAGTACTTC.

This clonotype was recorded at least ten times. The V and J genes are TRBV6-6 and TRBJ2-5, with 12 bases lining up with TRBD2. This CDR3 comprises 18 residues. Per the germline V gene, CDR1 is MNHNY and CDR2 is SVGAGI (reference sequence). J lost 2 bases, V lost 0 bases, and 7 bases had no gene match. As DNA, the CDR3 is TGTGCCAGCAGTTACTCTTCTCTAGCGGGGGGGCGACAAGAGACCCAGTACTTC. This translates into CASSYSSLAGGRQETQYF.

This clonotype was counted at least ten times. J is TRBJ2-7 and V is TRBV5-1; the D is unclear. The ends were cut back, 2 bases at V and 3 bases at J, with 3 bases in the middle. CDR3 length: 11 residues. The germline gives CDR1 SGHRS, CDR2 YFSETQ. This CDR3 is CASSLDYEQYF. The CDR3 bases are TGCGCCAGCAGCTTAGACTACGAGCAGTACTTC.

V usage is TRBV20-1 and J usage is TRBJ2-3, with TRBD2 matching 10 bases. In germline, CDR1 is DFQATT, CDR2 SNEGSKA (reference sequence). Germline trimming cut 5 bases from V and 5 bases from J; bases unmatched to any gene: 10. The length of the CDR3 is 15 residues. The CDR3 DNA is TGCAGTGCTCCTTGGGCTAGCGGGGGCAAAGATACGCAGTATTTT. It is translated as CSAPWASGGKDTQYF.

The J gene is TRBJ2-3, the V gene TRBV7-2; D is undetermined. Looked up from germline, CDR1 is SGHTA and CDR2 is FQGNSA. V lost 3 bases, J lost 0 bases, and 10 bases lay in between. The CDR3 covers 15 residues. In DNA, the CDR3 is TGTGCCAGCAGCTTGTCGTACCTAAGCACAGATACGCAGTATTTT. It is translated as CASSLSYLSTDTQYF.

This clonotype was counted ten times or more. The V gene is TRBV29-1, the J gene TRBJ2-5; 8 positions agree with TRBD1. Germline V gene data show CDR1 as SQVTM and CDR2 as ANQGSEA. V lost 3 bases, J lost 3 bases, and 6 bases stayed unmatched. The CDR3 length is 14 residues. The CDR3 is CSVEQGAAEETQYF. The CDR3 coding sequence is TGCAGCGTTGAGCAGGGGGCGGCGGAAGAGACCCAGTACTTC.

This clonotype has more than one count but fewer than ten. The chain links TRBV15 to TRBJ2-2; D gene ambiguous. From germline, CDR1 is LNHNV and CDR2 YYDKDF (reference sequence). CDR3 length equals 14 residues. Trimming cost V 1 base and J 8 bases, with 11 bases left between them. CDR3 coding DNA: TGTGCCACCAGCAGAGGGCAGAGAGGAGGGGAGCTGTTTTTT. It translates to CATSRGQRGGELFF.

Ten or more counts support this clonotype. V is TRBV27 and J is TRBJ1-2; D call uncertain. V was pared by 5 bases and J by 4 bases, with 14 bases between. This CDR3 has 14 amino acids. CDR1 and CDR2 from the germline V gene are MNHEY and SMNVEV (reference sequence). DNA of the CDR3: TGTGCCAGCAGTCCGTACACTGGAGGCTATGGCTACACCTTC. It is translated as CASSPYTGGYGYTF.

This clonotype was seen repeatedly, ten times or more. The chain uses TRBV3-1 and TRBJ1-1; maybe TRBD1 (6 bases). The germline V gene has CDR1 LGHDT and CDR2 YNNKEL (reference sequence). V was clipped by 2 bases and J by 0 bases, with 10 bases between them. CDR3 size: 15 residues. In nucleotides, the CDR3 is TGTGCCAGCAGCCAACAGGGGCGGATGAACACTGAAGCTTTCTTT. This codes for CASSQQGRMNTEAFF.

This clonotype was observed many times. The gene calls are TRBV2 and TRBJ2-3; D is possibly TRBD1 (5 bases). The CDR3 extends over 13 amino acids. Germline V lookup: CDR1 SNHLY, CDR2 FYNNEI. The germline V and J ends were trimmed by 6 bases and 4 bases, with 11 bases remaining between them. The CDR3 nucleotides are TGTGCCAGCAGCTACGACAGACCAGATACGCAGTATTTT. Its protein is CASSYDRPDTQYF.

At least ten counts were recorded for this clonotype. The gene calls are TRBV11-2 and TRBJ2-1, with D uncertain. V lost 5 bases and J lost 6, with 17 bases in between. The CDR3 is 15 amino acids. Germline CDR1 reads SGHAT; CDR2 reads FQNNGV. CDR3 nucleotide sequence: TGTGCCAGCAGCCCCTATGCGGCATTACGCAATGAGCAGTTCTTC. Translated, it gives CASSPYAALRNEQFF.